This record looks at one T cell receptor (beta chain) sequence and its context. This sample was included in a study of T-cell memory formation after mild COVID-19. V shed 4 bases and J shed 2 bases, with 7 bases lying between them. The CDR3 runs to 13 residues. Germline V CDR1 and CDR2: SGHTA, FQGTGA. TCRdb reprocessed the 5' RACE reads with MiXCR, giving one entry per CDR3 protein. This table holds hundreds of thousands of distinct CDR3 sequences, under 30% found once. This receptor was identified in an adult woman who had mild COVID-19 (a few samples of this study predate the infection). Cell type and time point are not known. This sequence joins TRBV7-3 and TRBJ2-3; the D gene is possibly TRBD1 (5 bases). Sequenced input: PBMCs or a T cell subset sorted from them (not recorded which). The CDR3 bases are TGTGCCAGCAGCTCGGACAACACAGATACGCAGTATTTT. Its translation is CASSSDNTDTQYF.